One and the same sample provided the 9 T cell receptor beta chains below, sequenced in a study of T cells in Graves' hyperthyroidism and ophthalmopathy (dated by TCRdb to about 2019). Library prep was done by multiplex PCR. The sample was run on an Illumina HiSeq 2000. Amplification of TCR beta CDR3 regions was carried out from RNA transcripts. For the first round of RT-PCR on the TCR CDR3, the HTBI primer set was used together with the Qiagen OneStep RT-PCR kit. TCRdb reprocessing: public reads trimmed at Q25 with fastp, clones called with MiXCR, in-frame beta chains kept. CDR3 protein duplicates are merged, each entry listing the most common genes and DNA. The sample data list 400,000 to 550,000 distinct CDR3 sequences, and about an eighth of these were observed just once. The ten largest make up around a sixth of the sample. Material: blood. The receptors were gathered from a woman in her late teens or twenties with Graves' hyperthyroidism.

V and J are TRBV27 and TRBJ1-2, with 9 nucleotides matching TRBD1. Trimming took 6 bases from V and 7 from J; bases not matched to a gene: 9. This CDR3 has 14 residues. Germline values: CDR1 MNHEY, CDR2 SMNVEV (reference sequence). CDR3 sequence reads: CASSLSGQGAGYTF. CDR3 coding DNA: TGTGCCAGCAGCCTCTCGGGACAGGGCGCTGGCTACACCTTC.

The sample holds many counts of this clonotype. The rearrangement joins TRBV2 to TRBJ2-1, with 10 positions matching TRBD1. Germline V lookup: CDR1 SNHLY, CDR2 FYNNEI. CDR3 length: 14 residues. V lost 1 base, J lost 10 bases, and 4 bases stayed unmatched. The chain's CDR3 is CASSEGQGAWEQFF. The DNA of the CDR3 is TGTGCCAGCAGTGAAGGACAGGGGGCCTGGGAGCAGTTCTTC.

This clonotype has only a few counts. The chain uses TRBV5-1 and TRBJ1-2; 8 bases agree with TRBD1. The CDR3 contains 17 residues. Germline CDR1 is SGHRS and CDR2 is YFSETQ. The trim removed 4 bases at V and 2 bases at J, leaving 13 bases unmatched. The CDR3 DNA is TGCGCCAGCAGCCCGGACGCGACAGGGGTAGGAAACTATGGCTACACCTTC. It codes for CASSPDATGVGNYGYTF.

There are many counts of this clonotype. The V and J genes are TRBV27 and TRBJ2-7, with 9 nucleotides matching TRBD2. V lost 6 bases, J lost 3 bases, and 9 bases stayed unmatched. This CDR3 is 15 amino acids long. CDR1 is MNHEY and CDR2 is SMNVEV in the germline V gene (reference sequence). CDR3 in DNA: TGTGCCAGCAGATCCTTGACTAGCGGTAGCTACGAGCAGTACGTC. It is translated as CASRSLTSGSYEQYV.

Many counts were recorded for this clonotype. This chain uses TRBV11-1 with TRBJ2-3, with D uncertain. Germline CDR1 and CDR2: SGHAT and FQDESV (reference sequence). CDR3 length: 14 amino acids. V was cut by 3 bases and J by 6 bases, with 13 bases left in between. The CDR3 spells CASSFGLLGDTQYF. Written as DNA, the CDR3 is TGTGCCAGCAGCTTCGGCCTACTGGGGGATACGCAGTATTTT.

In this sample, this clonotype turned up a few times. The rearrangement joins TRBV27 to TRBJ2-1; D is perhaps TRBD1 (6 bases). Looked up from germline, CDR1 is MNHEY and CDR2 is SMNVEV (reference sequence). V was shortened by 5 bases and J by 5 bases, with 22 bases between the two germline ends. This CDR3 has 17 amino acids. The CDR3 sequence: CASSPDLPGQRHNEQFF. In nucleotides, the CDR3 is TGTGCCAGCAGTCCAGACCTTCCGGGACAACGCCACAATGAGCAGTTCTTC.

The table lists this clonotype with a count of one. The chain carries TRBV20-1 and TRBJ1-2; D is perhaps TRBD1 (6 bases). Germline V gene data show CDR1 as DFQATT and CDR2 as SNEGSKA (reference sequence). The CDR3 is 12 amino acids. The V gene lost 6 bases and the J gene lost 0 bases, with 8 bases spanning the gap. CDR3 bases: TGCAGTGCGCGACAGGCTAACTATGGCTACACCTTC. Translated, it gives CSARQANYGYTF.

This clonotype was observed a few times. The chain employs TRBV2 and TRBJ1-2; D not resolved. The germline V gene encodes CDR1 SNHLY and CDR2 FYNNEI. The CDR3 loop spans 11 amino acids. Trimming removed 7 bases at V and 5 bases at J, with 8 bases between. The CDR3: CASTPAYGYTF. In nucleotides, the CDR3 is TGTGCCAGCACCCCTGCATATGGCTACACCTTC.

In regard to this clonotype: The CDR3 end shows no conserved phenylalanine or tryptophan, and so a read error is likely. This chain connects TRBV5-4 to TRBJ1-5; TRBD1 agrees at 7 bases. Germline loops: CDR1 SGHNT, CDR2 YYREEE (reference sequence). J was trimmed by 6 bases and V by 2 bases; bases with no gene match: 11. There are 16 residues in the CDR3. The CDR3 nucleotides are TGTGCCAGCAGCTTATACGGGACAGAGGCTAGTCAGCCCCAGCATCTT. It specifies CASSLYGTEASQPQHL.